This is a list of T cell receptor beta chains from one sample in a study of T cells in Graves' hyperthyroidism and ophthalmopathy. TCRdb recomputed calls from the multiplex PCR reads with MiXCR, one row per CDR3 protein. Here the sample spans about 420,000 distinct CDR3 sequences, approximately 14% being singletons. Sequencing input: blood. These receptors were obtained from a woman between 18 and 29 years old with Graves' hyperthyroidism. The CDR3 runs from the conserved cysteine through the conserved F or W. Fields, in order: D gene, V gene, CDR3 length, J gene, clone size, CDR3 DNA, CDR3 protein. D genes are given only for firm matches. Size tells how often a clone was seen (once, few, many) or the class of an expanded clone, and some rows leave it out.

D gene: NA; V gene: TRBV20-1; CDR3 length: 14; J gene: TRBJ1-6; clone size: many; CDR3 DNA: TGCAGTGCTAGAGGCAACGAAAGGAATTCACCCCTCCACTTT; CDR3 protein: CSARGNERNSPLHF
D gene: NA; V gene: TRBV5-1; CDR3 length: 14; J gene: TRBJ2-3; clone size: NA; CDR3 DNA: TGCGCCAGCAGCACTCGGTGGGGGACAGATACGCAGTATTTT; CDR3 protein: CASSTRWGTDTQYF
D gene: TRBD1; V gene: TRBV28; CDR3 length: 15; J gene: TRBJ2-7; clone size: NA; CDR3 DNA: TGTGCCAGCAGTTTCCTCCGGGACAGGGTGAACGAGCAGTACTTC; CDR3 protein: CASSFLRDRVNEQYF
D gene: NA; V gene: TRBV3-1; CDR3 length: 16; J gene: TRBJ2-3; clone size: many; CDR3 DNA: TGTGCCAGCAGCGCCCTCGGGGGAGGATCGGGGGATACGCAGTATTTT; CDR3 protein: CASSALGGGSGDTQYF
D gene: NA; V gene: TRBV19; CDR3 length: 14; J gene: TRBJ2-1; clone size: NA; CDR3 DNA: TGTGCCAGTAATTTGCGGGGCTCCTACAATGAGCAGTTCTTC; CDR3 protein: CASNLRGSYNEQFF
D gene: TRBD1; V gene: TRBV6-1; CDR3 length: 16; J gene: TRBJ2-4; clone size: NA; CDR3 DNA: TGTGCCAGCAGTGAAGCGGGACAGGGTGAGGAACACATTCAGTACTTC; CDR3 protein: CASSEAGQGEEHIQYF
D gene: NA; V gene: TRBV10-1; CDR3 length: 14; J gene: TRBJ2-7; clone size: many; CDR3 DNA: TGCGCCAGCAGTGACTTCACGGGCTCCTACGAGCAGTACTTC; CDR3 protein: CASSDFTGSYEQYF
D gene: NA; V gene: TRBV24-1; CDR3 length: 16; J gene: TRBJ2-1; clone size: many; CDR3 DNA: TGTGCCACCAGTGATTATGGGCCCGCTTCCTACAATGAGCAGTTCTTC; CDR3 protein: CATSDYGPASYNEQFF
D gene: TRBD2; V gene: TRBV9; CDR3 length: 15; J gene: TRBJ2-1; clone size: few; CDR3 DNA: TGTGCCAGCAGTTACGGGACTAGCTTGGACAATGAGCAGTTCTTC; CDR3 protein: CASSYGTSLDNEQFF
D gene: NA; V gene: TRBV2; CDR3 length: 13; J gene: TRBJ1-3; clone size: many; CDR3 DNA: TGTGCCAGCGTTGACGGCGTTGGAAACACCATATATTTT; CDR3 protein: CASVDGVGNTIYF
D gene: TRBD1; V gene: TRBV27; CDR3 length: 17; J gene: TRBJ2-5; clone size: many; CDR3 DNA: TGTGCCACCCGGAAAATTGCCGGGACAGGGGTTCGGGAGACCCAGTACTTC; CDR3 protein: CATRKIAGTGVRETQYF
D gene: TRBD2; V gene: TRBV19; CDR3 length: 18; J gene: TRBJ2-5; clone size: many; CDR3 DNA: TGTGCCAGTAGTATCCCCGGGACTAGCGGGAGGGCCACAGAGACCCAGTACTTC; CDR3 protein: CASSIPGTSGRATETQYF